This T cell receptor beta chain is drawn from a study of cytomegalovirus exposure and HLA in healthy donors. Study-wide results and caveats: Later on, a genetic analysis was performed. It linked a missense variant in DCLRE1C with V- and J-gene trimming of TCR beta.

In regard to this clone: The antigen is not known.

13 Jbeta primers and 60 Vbeta primers were used for the PCR. Produced via immunoSEQ multiplex PCR; TCRdb's table is partial and in-frame only. The data contain around 150,000 clones, around 90% of them singletons. V was shortened by 3 bases and J by 14 bases, with 11 bases between the two germline ends. Germline V lookup: CDR1 LNHNV, CDR2 YYDKDF (reference sequence). This CDR3 spans 11 amino acids. Sequencing used PBMCs. The sequence was collected from a woman aged 25-40 years in good health and CMV-seronegative. The J gene is TRBJ2-1, the V gene TRBV15, with TRBD1 as a possible D gene (5 bases). The CDR3 bases are TGTGCCACCAGCAGGACAGAGGTCAAGTTCTTC. It is translated as CATSRTEVKFF.